Below, one T cell receptor beta chain is given with its context. The antigen remains unidentified. The sample originates from a study of T cell responses to AZD1222 COVID-19 vaccine. Produced via immunoSEQ multiplex PCR; TCRdb's table is partial and in-frame only. The table lists about 120,000 clones, roughly 86% of them singletons. Study results and limitations: Researchers took repertoire samples only after the peak T cell response had come.

The CDR3 covers 11 residues. V lost 6 bases and J 12 bases, leaving 12 bases between the germline ends. The V gene is TRBV12-3 or TRBV12-4, the J gene TRBJ2-1; D unclear. The TCR originated in an adult in good health. The material sequenced was peripheral blood, taken on day 0 of AZD1222 vaccination. CDR3 sequence reads: CASRWAGRQFF. DNA for the CDR3: TGTGCCAGCAGGTGGGCAGGACGGCAGTTCTTC.